This T cell receptor beta chain was captured in a study of HIV-infected patients and healthy controls. Each CDR3 protein gets one entry after TCRdb re-called the 5' RACE reads with MiXCR. The sample shows around 67,000 distinct CDR3 sequences, roughly a sixth of them seen only once. CDR1 LNHDA and CDR2 SQIVND come from the germline V gene (reference sequence). Germline trimming cut 6 bases from V and 3 bases from J; bases unmatched to any gene: 12. The CDR3 extends over 17 amino acids. The receptor's source is a human donor in good health. The gene calls are TRBV19 and TRBJ2-3; TRBD2 aligns across 10 bases. Sequences were obtained from CD4+ T cells from blood. The CDR3 protein is CASRHYYSGGATDTQYF. The CDR3 DNA sequence: TGTGCCAGTAGGCATTACTACAGCGGGGGGGCAACAGATACGCAGTATTTT. The variable domain in full, with the rest retrieved from reference TRBV19 and TRBJ2-3, is DGGITQSPKYLFRKEGQNVTLSCEQNLNHDAMYWYRQDPGQGLRLIYYSQIVNDFQKGDIAEGYSVSREKKESFPLTVTSAQKNPTAFYLCASRHYYSGGATDTQYFGPGTRLTVL.